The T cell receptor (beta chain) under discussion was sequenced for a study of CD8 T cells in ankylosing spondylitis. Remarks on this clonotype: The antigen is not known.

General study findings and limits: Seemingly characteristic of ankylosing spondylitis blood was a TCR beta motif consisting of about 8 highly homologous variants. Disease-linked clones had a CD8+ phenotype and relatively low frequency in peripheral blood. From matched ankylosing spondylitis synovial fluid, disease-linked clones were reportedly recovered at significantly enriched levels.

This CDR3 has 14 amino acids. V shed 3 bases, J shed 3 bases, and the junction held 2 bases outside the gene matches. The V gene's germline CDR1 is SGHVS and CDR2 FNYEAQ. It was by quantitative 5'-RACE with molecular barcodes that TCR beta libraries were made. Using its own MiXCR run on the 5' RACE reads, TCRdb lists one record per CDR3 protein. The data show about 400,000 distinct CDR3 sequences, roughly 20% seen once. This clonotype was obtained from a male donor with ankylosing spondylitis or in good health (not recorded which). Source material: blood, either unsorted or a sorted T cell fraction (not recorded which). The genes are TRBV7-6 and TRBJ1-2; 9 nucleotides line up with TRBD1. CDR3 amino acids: CASSLDRGYYGYTF. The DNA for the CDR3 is TGTGCCAGCAGCTTGGACAGGGGATACTATGGCTACACCTTC.